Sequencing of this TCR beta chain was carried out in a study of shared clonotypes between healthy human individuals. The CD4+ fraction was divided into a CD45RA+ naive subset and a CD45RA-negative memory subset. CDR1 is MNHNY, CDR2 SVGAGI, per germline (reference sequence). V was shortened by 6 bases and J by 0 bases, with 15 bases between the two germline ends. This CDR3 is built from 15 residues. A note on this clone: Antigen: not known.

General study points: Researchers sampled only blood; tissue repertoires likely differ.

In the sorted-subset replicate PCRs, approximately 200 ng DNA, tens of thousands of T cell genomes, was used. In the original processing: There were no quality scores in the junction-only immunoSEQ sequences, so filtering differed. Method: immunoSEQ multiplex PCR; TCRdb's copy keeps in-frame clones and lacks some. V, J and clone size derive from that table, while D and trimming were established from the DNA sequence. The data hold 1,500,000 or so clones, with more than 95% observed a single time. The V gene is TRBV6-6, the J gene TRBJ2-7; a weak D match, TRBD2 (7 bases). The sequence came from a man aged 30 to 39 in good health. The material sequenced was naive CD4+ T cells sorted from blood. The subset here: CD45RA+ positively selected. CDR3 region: CASRPRGGRSYEQYF. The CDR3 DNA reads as TGTGCCAGCAGACCGAGGGGGGGTCGCTCCTACGAGCAGTACTTC.